This T cell receptor (beta chain) was sequenced during a study of blood T cell repertoires in COVID-19. About the study: The United States, Italy and Spain supplied acute and convalescent COVID-19 samples. Sources were T cells, B-cell-depleted T cells, or PBMCs; the material itself was cDNA or gDNA.

Per the authors' pipeline: Nucleated cell counts were estimated from reference gene primer amplification. The data were produced by immunoSEQ multiplex PCR, yet TCRdb's version contains in-frame clones alone and is incomplete. D and trimming were read from the DNA, whereas the V and J calls and clone size are those reported in that table. The sample has about 120,000 clones, about 85% seen once; the top ten hold 7.7%. This CDR3 comprises 17 residues. Per germline, CDR1 LGHNT and CDR2 FRNRAP. With 1 base clipped from V and 2 bases from J, the junction kept 4 bases outside the gene matches. Sequencing was carried out using peripheral blood. This TCR came from a human donor in a cohort sampled during active COVID-19. The genes are TRBV12-5 and TRBJ2-1; 11 bases match TRBD2. The CDR3 sequence is CASGLARLAGTYNEQFF. The CDR3 bases are TGTGCTAGTGGTTTGGCGAGACTAGCGGGAACCTACAATGAGCAGTTCTTC.